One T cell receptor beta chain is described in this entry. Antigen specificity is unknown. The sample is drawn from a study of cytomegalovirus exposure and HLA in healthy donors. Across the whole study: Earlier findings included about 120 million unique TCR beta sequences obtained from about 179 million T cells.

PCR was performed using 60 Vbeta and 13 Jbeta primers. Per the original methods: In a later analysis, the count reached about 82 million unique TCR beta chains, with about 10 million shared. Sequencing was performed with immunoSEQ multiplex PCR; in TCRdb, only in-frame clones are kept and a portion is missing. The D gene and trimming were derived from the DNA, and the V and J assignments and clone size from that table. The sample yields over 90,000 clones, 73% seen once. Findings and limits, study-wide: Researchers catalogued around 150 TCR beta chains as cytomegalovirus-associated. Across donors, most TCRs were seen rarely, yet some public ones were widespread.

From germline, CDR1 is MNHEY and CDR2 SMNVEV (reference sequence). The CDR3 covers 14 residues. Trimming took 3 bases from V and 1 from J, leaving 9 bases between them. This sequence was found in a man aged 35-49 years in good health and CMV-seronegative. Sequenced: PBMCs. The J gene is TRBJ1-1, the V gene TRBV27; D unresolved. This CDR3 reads CASSFRVQNTEAFF. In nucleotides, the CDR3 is TGTGCCAGCAGTTTCCGGGTACAGAACACTGAAGCTTTCTTT.